This entry lists 30 T cell receptor beta chains sequenced from one sample in a study of identical twins. TCRdb ran MiXCR on the 5' RACE reads and lists one entry per CDR3 protein. This table has 200,000 to 250,000 distinct CDR3 sequences, approximately 6.8% appearing once. These data were likewise used in another study, on yellow fever vaccine responses in identical twins.

Sequenced input: CD8+ T cells sorted from blood. Receptor source: a woman between 18 and 29 years old in good health.

This chain links TRBV27 with TRBJ2-3; no definite D call. The V end lost 1 base, the J end lost 2 bases, and 10 bases lay between the germline ends. The germline CDR1 and CDR2 sequences are MNHEY and SMNVEV (reference sequence). The CDR3 is 15 amino acids. The CDR3 protein is CASSLFPTYTDTQYF. For the CDR3, the DNA is TGTGCCAGCAGTTTATTCCCCACATACACAGATACGCAGTATTTT.

V and J are TRBV2 and TRBJ2-3; D perhaps matches TRBD2 (5 bases). This CDR3 spans 16 amino acids. Trimming shortened V by 4 bases and J by 2 bases, and 16 bases separated the two germline ends. Germline assignment: CDR1 SNHLY and CDR2 FYNNEI. The CDR3 DNA sequence: TGTGCCAGCAGTGGACTGGTCGGGATTCTCACAGATACGCAGTATTTT. Translation gives CASSGLVGILTDTQYF.

This clonotype was observed many times. The V and J genes are TRBV20-1 and TRBJ2-1; D might be TRBD2 (5 bases). Trimming pared 3 bases from V and 0 bases from J, leaving 12 bases between. There are 15 residues in the CDR3. Germline V gene data show CDR1 as DFQATT and CDR2 as SNEGSKA (reference sequence). CDR3 amino acids: CSASERRFSYNEQFF. DNA for the CDR3: TGCAGTGCTAGCGAGCGGCGATTCTCCTACAATGAGCAGTTCTTC.

This clonotype was picked up a small number of times. The CDR3 sequence is CASSSSYGTDAYEQYF. CDR3 DNA: TGTGCCAGCAGCTCGTCCTACGGGACAGATGCCTACGAGCAGTACTTC. The chain is built from TRBV7-9 and TRBJ2-7; 7 bases are a match to TRBD1. CDR1 is SEHNR and CDR2 is FQNEAQ in the germline V gene (reference sequence). V trimming: 4 bases; J trimming: 2 bases; junction bases outside the gene matches: 11. The CDR3 sequence is 16 residues long.

The rearrangement joins TRBV9 to TRBJ1-1, with D possibly matching TRBD1 (6 bases). CDR1 SGDLS and CDR2 YYNGEE come from the germline V gene. There are 15 residues in the CDR3. Trimming took 0 bases from V and 2 from J, leaving 11 bases between them. CDR3: CASSVGGTFNTEAFF. CDR3 DNA sequence: TGTGCCAGCAGCGTAGGGGGGACATTTAACACTGAAGCTTTCTTT.

This clonotype was counted at least ten times. This sequence joins TRBV24-1 and TRBJ2-1; tentative D call: TRBD2 (6 bases). V lost 0 bases, J lost 0 bases, and 14 bases lay in between. Germline V gene sequence: CDR1 KGHDR, CDR2 SFDVKD. The CDR3 extends over 18 amino acids. Here the CDR3 reads CATSDLRSSASSYNEQFF. In nucleotides, the CDR3 is TGTGCCACCAGTGATTTGCGGTCTAGCGCGAGCTCCTACAATGAGCAGTTCTTC.

This clonotype was found a few times. The V gene is TRBV7-9, the J gene TRBJ2-6; either TRBD1 or TRBD2 may supply D (5 bases each). The CDR3 length is 17 residues. Trimming removed 1 base from V and 0 bases from J, with 10 bases in between. Germline V gene lookup returns CDR1 SEHNR and CDR2 FQNEAQ (reference sequence). CDR3 residues: CASSLGGIYSGANVLTF. CDR3 sequence (DNA): TGTGCCAGCAGCTTAGGGGGGATTTACTCTGGGGCCAACGTCCTGACTTTC.

This clonotype came up a few times. The chain carries TRBV6-5 and TRBJ2-1; 13 bases map to TRBD2. This CDR3 is built from 19 residues. The V segment lost 0 bases and the J segment 3 bases; nucleotides outside the gene matches: 8. Per the germline V gene, CDR1 is MNHEY and CDR2 is SVGAGI. In nucleotides, the CDR3 is TGTGCCAGCAGTTACTCCACCAGGACTAGCGGGAGTTTCTACAATGAGCAGTTCTTC. Its protein product is CASSYSTRTSGSFYNEQFF.

V and J are TRBV20-1 and TRBJ2-7; D is possibly TRBD1 or TRBD2 (5 bases each). Germline CDR1 DFQATT, CDR2 SNEGSKA (reference sequence). Trimming shortened V by 1 base and J by 5 bases, and 12 bases separated the two germline ends. This CDR3 has 13 amino acids. The CDR3 region is CSARVSVGDEQYF. The CDR3 DNA sequence: TGCAGTGCTAGAGTCAGTGTGGGGGACGAGCAGTACTTC.

This clonotype occurred a few times. This sequence joins TRBV28 and TRBJ1-5, with D possibly being TRBD1 (6 bases). The germline V and J ends were trimmed by 6 bases and 0 bases, with 12 bases remaining between them. CDR3 length: 15 residues. Germline loops: CDR1 MDHEN, CDR2 SYDVKM. CDR3 loop: CASRLRTASNQPQHF. In nucleotides, the CDR3 is TGTGCCAGCAGACTAAGGACAGCTAGCAATCAGCCCCAGCATTTT.

A few counts support this clonotype. The chain is built from TRBV29-1 and TRBJ1-4, with D possibly being TRBD1 (6 bases). The V and J ends lost 7 bases and 5 bases respectively, with 14 bases between them. CDR3 length: 13 residues. From germline, CDR1 is SQVTM and CDR2 ANQGSEA. CDR3 in amino acids: CSGQLQGNEKLFF. CDR3 DNA sequence: TGCAGCGGGCAGTTACAGGGAAATGAAAAACTGTTTTTT.

In this sample, this clonotype turned up a few times. This chain connects TRBV28 to TRBJ2-7; possible D gene TRBD1, 5 bases. Germline assignment: CDR1 MDHEN and CDR2 SYDVKM. This CDR3 is built from 14 residues. V lost 7 bases, J lost 5 bases, and 18 bases lay in between. The CDR3 region has the DNA TGTGCCAGCATTGGGCAGGGCGATTTTGACGAGCAGTACTTC. It translates to CASIGQGDFDEQYF.

This clonotype was seen repeatedly, ten times or more. CDR3 protein: CATFFTSGSYNEQFF. Written as DNA, the CDR3 is TGTGCCACCTTCTTTACTAGCGGGAGTTACAATGAGCAGTTCTTC. The gene calls are TRBV27 and TRBJ2-1, with 11 bases lining up with TRBD2. The CDR3 is 15 residues long. Germline V gene data show CDR1 as MNHEY and CDR2 as SMNVEV (reference sequence). The V and J ends lost 10 bases and 4 bases, in that order; junction bases with no gene match: 9.

Ten or more counts support this clonotype. The CDR3 DNA follows: TGTGCCACCAGTGATTTTGGGACAGGAATGCCCAATGAGCAGTTCTTC. Amino acids: CATSDFGTGMPNEQFF. This chain links TRBV24-1 with TRBJ2-1; 8 bases fit TRBD1. The junction had 7 bases not matched to a gene; V was cut back by 1 base and J by 6 bases. The CDR3 spans 16 residues. The germline gives CDR1 KGHDR, CDR2 SFDVKD.

This clonotype was detected ten times or more. The chain recombines TRBV5-5 with TRBJ2-5; D is ambiguous. The CDR3 is made up of 13 amino acids. V lost 6 bases to trimming and J lost 2 bases, with 11 bases between them. Germline lookup yields CDR1 SGHKS and CDR2 YYEKEE (reference sequence). CDR3 residues: CASTPRNQETQYF. The CDR3 nucleotides are TGTGCCAGCACTCCCCGGAATCAAGAGACCCAGTACTTC.

This clonotype turned up a few times. The chain links TRBV25-1 to TRBJ2-5, with 11 positions matching TRBD2. V trimming: 4 bases; J trimming: 5 bases; junction bases outside the gene matches: 15. In germline, CDR1 is MGHDK, CDR2 SYGVNS. This CDR3 is 18 amino acids long. This CDR3 is CASSGPTRLAGSGETQYF. The CDR3 bases are TGTGCCAGCAGTGGCCCGACCCGACTAGCGGGGAGTGGCGAGACCCAGTACTTC.

This clonotype came up a few times. The chain employs TRBV24-1 and TRBJ2-1; the D is unclear. V was pared by 5 bases and J by 10 bases, with 8 bases between. Germline loops: CDR1 KGHDR, CDR2 SFDVKD. The CDR3 sequence is 11 residues long. The DNA of the CDR3 is TGTGCCACCAGTGTTGGTAGCGAGCAGTTCTTC. Its protein is CATSVGSEQFF.

This clonotype was seen a few times. The chain combines TRBV5-5 with TRBJ2-3, with 13 bases identical to TRBD2. CDR3 size: 18 residues. Per the germline V gene, CDR1 is SGHKS and CDR2 is YYEKEE (reference sequence). V shed 0 bases, J shed 4 bases, and the junction held 8 bases outside the gene matches. CDR3: CASSLEGQGLAGADTQYF. The CDR3 DNA follows: TGTGCCAGCAGCTTGGAGGGACAAGGACTAGCGGGAGCAGATACGCAGTATTTT. The full variable domain, completed using reference TRBV5-5 and TRBJ2-3, is DAGVTQSPTHLIKTRGQQVTLRCSPISGHKSVSWYQQVLGQGPQFIFQYYEKEERGRGNFPDRFSARQFPNYSSELNVNALLLGDSALYLCASSLEGQGLAGADTQYFGPGTRLTVL.

This chain joins TRBV7-9 and TRBJ2-3; TRBD2 agrees at 12 bases. With 3 bases clipped from V and 4 bases from J, the junction kept 5 bases outside the gene matches. This CDR3 has 16 amino acids. Germline loops: CDR1 SEHNR, CDR2 FQNEAQ (reference sequence). DNA of the CDR3: TGTGCCAGCAGCTTCCTAGCGGGGGGGCGCGCAGATACGCAGTATTTT. Protein product: CASSFLAGGRADTQYF.

This clonotype was observed many times. The rearrangement links TRBV12-3 or TRBV12-4 to TRBJ2-5; D gene unclear. V shed 1 base and J shed 1 base, with 13 bases lying between them. The CDR3 is 16 amino acids. The CDR3 DNA reads TGTGCCAGCAGTTTAGAGTGGCCGTCGGGCCAAGAGACCCAGTACTTC. It is translated as CASSLEWPSGQETQYF.

The chain employs TRBV2 and TRBJ1-6, with TRBD1 matching over 7 bases. Germline V gene data show CDR1 as SNHLY and CDR2 as FYNNEI. The CDR3 spans 15 residues. J gave up 0 bases and V 6 bases, and 2 bases lay outside the gene matches. The CDR3 loop reads CASRGDSSYNSPLHF. The CDR3 DNA reads TGTGCCAGCAGGGGGGACAGCTCCTATAATTCACCCCTCCACTTT.

In its sample, this clonotype was seen once. V usage is TRBV5-1 and J usage is TRBJ2-3; 7 bases match TRBD1. J lost 2 bases, V lost 3 bases, and 9 bases had no gene match. The CDR3 sequence is 16 residues long. Germline-derived CDR1 and CDR2 are SGHRS and YFSETQ. CDR3 coding DNA: TGCGCCAGCAGCTGGACCCGGGACAGAACCACAGATACGCAGTATTTT. It is translated as CASSWTRDRTTDTQYF.

This clonotype has only a few counts. The chain employs TRBV19 and TRBJ2-7; D is ambiguous. V gave up 5 bases and J gave up 4 bases, with 12 bases separating them. The CDR3 runs 13 residues. Looked up from germline, CDR1 is LNHDA and CDR2 is SQIVND (reference sequence). The chain's CDR3 is CASSPSTWYEQYF. The DNA for the CDR3 is TGTGCCAGTAGTCCTTCGACTTGGTACGAGCAGTACTTC.

V gene TRBV3-1 combines with J gene TRBJ2-1, with D possibly called TRBD1 or TRBD2 (7 bases each). Germline values: CDR1 LGHDT, CDR2 YNNKEL (reference sequence). The CDR3 consists of 18 residues. Deletions cut 11 bases from V and 0 bases from J, with 26 bases between. The CDR3 protein is CACSQGDVAGVSYNEQFF. The CDR3 DNA reads TGTGCCTGCTCCCAGGGGGATGTCGCGGGAGTCTCCTACAATGAGCAGTTCTTC.

In this sample, this clonotype turned up many times. This chain joins TRBV7-6 and TRBJ2-1, with 9 bases that match TRBD1. Unmatched junction bases numbered 10, after V lost 3 bases and J lost 1 base. This CDR3 has 18 residues. From germline, CDR1 is SGHVS and CDR2 FNYEAQ. CDR3 DNA: TGTGCCAGCAGCTTTCCCTCGGGACAGGGAGTATCCTACAATGAGCAGTTCTTC. Translating gives CASSFPSGQGVSYNEQFF.

The rearrangement links TRBV28 to TRBJ2-2; D unclear. The CDR3 sequence is 13 residues long. Trimming stripped 5 bases from V and 6 bases from J, with 10 bases between. Germline V gene lookup returns CDR1 MDHEN and CDR2 SYDVKM. The CDR3 sequence is CASSPGRPGELFF. CDR3 coding DNA: TGTGCCAGCAGTCCCGGTCGCCCCGGGGAGCTGTTTTTT. The variable domain in full, completed from reference TRBV28 and TRBJ2-2, reads DVKVTQSSRYLVKRTGEKVFLECVQDMDHENMFWYRQDPGLGLRLIYFSYDVKMKEKGDIPEGYSVSREKKERFSLILESASTNQTSMYLCASSPGRPGELFFGEGSRLTVL.

The chain employs TRBV10-3 and TRBJ2-7; TRBD2 aligns across 7 bases. Trimming took 3 bases from V and 0 from J; bases not matched to a gene: 2. This CDR3 is built from 14 residues. Germline V gives CDR1 ENHRY, CDR2 SYGVKD. The CDR3 coding sequence is TGTGCCATCAGTGAAGCGGGGAACTCCTACGAGCAGTACTTC. Translation: CAISEAGNSYEQYF.

Note on this clonotype: A much larger clone sits a single nucleotide away, making a read error possible. Likely a read error: the CDR3 ends without its conserved phenylalanine or tryptophan. The chain links TRBV12-3 or TRBV12-4 to TRBJ1-1; a weak D match, TRBD1 (6 bases). V lost 5 bases, J lost 0 bases, and 13 bases lay in between. This CDR3 contains 15 residues. CDR3 protein: CASSGPGQLNTEAFS. The CDR3 DNA reads TGTGCCAGCAGTGGGCCGGGACAACTGAACACTGAAGCTTTCTCT.

This clonotype has at least ten counts. This CDR3 reads CASSLTVRSTDTQYF. The CDR3 bases are TGTGCCAGCAGCTTGACAGTGAGGAGCACAGATACGCAGTATTTT. The chain has TRBV7-9 and TRBJ2-3; D perhaps matches TRBD1 (5 bases). In germline, CDR1 is SEHNR, CDR2 FQNEAQ (reference sequence). This CDR3 has 15 amino acids. V was shortened by 3 bases and J by 0 bases, with 10 bases between the two germline ends.

The table lists this clonotype with many counts. Compared with germline, one end of the junction differs, possibly owing to a read error. The V call is TRBV9, the J call TRBJ1-2, with D possibly being TRBD1 (5 bases). CDR3 length equals 10 residues. The germline V gene has CDR1 SGDLS and CDR2 YYNGEE. CDR3 sequence: CASSARGRSF. The CDR3 coding sequence is TGTGCCAGCAGCGCTAGGGGACGGTCCTTC.